The 7 T cell receptor beta chains listed next were all sequenced from one sample in a study of Tregs in tolerant kidney transplant recipients. Profiled with immunoSEQ multiplex PCR; TCRdb holds only in-frame clones, not every one. The sample includes around 20,000 clones, approximately 80% of them seen just once. What was sequenced was Tregs from blood. These TCRs come from a human donor in good health.

The rearrangement links TRBV19 to TRBJ1-1; no clear D gene. The CDR3 spans 12 residues. Trimming cost V 4 bases and J 7 bases, with 10 bases left between them. Germline V gene data show CDR1 as LNHDA and CDR2 as SQIVND (reference sequence). CDR3 loop: CASSKRTSEAFF. CDR3 DNA sequence: TGTGCCAGTAGTAAGCGCACAAGTGAAGCTTTCTTT.

The chain combines TRBV5-1 with TRBJ2-7, with D perhaps matching TRBD1 (6 bases). The CDR3 totals 12 residues. Per the germline V gene, CDR1 is SGHRS and CDR2 is YFSETQ. V lost 9 bases to trimming and J lost 3 bases, with 13 bases between them. Here the CDR3 DNA reads TGCGCCACCAGGGGTACCCTCTACGAGCAGTACTTC. Translated: CATRGTLYEQYF.

The chain carries TRBV6-6 and TRBJ2-7; D not certain. This CDR3 has 13 residues. The V gene lost 8 bases and the J gene lost 4 bases, with 15 bases spanning the gap. Germline assignment: CDR1 MNHNY and CDR2 SVGAGI (reference sequence). CDR3 sequence (DNA): TGTGCCAGCGCGCCTGGGATACTTTACGAGCAGTACTTC. It encodes CASAPGILYEQYF.

J is TRBJ2-5 and V is TRBV7-2, with D perhaps TRBD2 (6 bases). This CDR3 has 15 residues. Deletions cut 0 bases from V and 1 base from J, with 9 bases between. The germline gives CDR1 SGHTA, CDR2 FQGNSA. For the CDR3, the DNA is TGTGCCAGCAGCTTAGCCCCGGGACTCCAAGAGACCCAGTACTTC. Encoded protein: CASSLAPGLQETQYF. Using reference TRBV7-2 and TRBJ2-5 for the parts outside the CDR3, the full variable domain is GAGVSQSPSNKVTEKGKDVELRCDPISGHTALYWYRQSLGQGLEFLIYFQGNSAPDKSGLPSDRFSAERTGGSVSTLTIQRTQQEDSAVYLCASSLAPGLQETQYFGPGTRLLVL.

The gene calls are TRBV27 and TRBJ2-1; D is possibly TRBD2 (6 bases). The germline gives CDR1 MNHEY, CDR2 SMNVEV (reference sequence). The V end was cut by 3 bases, the J end by 6 bases, with 15 bases between. There are 15 residues in the CDR3. CDR3 amino acids: CASSLWQGGTNEQFF. The CDR3, as DNA: TGTGCCAGCAGTTTGTGGCAGGGAGGAACCAATGAGCAGTTCTTC.

This chain connects TRBV4-2 to TRBJ2-2, with D hard to call. Looked up from germline, CDR1 is LGHNA and CDR2 is YNFKEQ. With 2 bases removed from V and 8 bases from J, the gap between germline ends came to 18 bases. The CDR3 runs to 16 residues. The CDR3 nucleotides are TGTGCCAGCAGCCAACCGATAGGGCTGGGGTGGGGGGAGCTGTTTTTT. Amino acid sequence: CASSQPIGLGWGELFF.

The V and J genes are TRBV4-1 and TRBJ2-2; D unclear. The CDR3 loop spans 12 amino acids. Trimming took 1 base from V and 6 from J, leaving 3 bases between them. Germline loops: CDR1 MGHRA, CDR2 YSYEKL. DNA of the CDR3: TGCGCCAGCAGCCAAGTCCCCGGGGAGCTGTTTTTT. Protein product: CASSQVPGELFF.